Listed below are T cell receptor beta chains from one sample, sequenced in a study of technical replicates of blood from a few donors. The protocol was immunoSEQ multiplex PCR, while the TCRdb copy is restricted to in-frame clones and leaves out a portion. The sample includes over 80,000 clones, around 96% of them seen just once. The specimen sequenced was T cells isolated from PBMCs. These receptors came from a human donor in good health. Each CDR3 is given with its conserved first and last residue. D genes are given only for firm matches. The size of a clone is reported for some rows only, either as once, few or many, or as a class for expanded clones.

d_gene	abundance	j_gene	v_gene	CDR3nt	CDR3aa
NA	NA	TRBJ2-5	TRBV27	TGTGCCAGCAATCCCCGGGGGCGGGGGGAGACCCAGTACTTC	CASNPRGRGETQYF
NA	NA	TRBJ2-3	TRBV5-1	TGCGCCAGCAGCTTAGGTGGCGGGAGCACAGATACGCAGTATTTT	CASSLGGGSTDTQYF
NA	NA	TRBJ2-6	TRBV4-3	TGCGCCAGCAGCCAGTTTTCCAGGGGCCCAGCTAGCTCTGGGGCCAACGTCCTGACTTTC	CASSQFSRGPASSGANVLTF
TRBD1	NA	TRBJ1-2	TRBV18	TGTGCCAGCTCAATCTCCGGGACAGGCTATGGCTACACCTTC	CASSISGTGYGYTF
TRBD1	NA	TRBJ2-1	TRBV18	TGTGCCAGCTCACCATTGGGGGAGACAGGGGTTACCAATGAGCAGTTCTTC	CASSPLGETGVTNEQFF
NA	NA	TRBJ2-3	TRBV19	TGTGCCAGTAGTACCATTCACAGGAGCACAGATACGCAGTATTTT	CASSTIHRSTDTQYF
TRBD1	NA	TRBJ1-3	TRBV7-8	TGTGCCAGCAGCTTTGGGACAGGTTCTGGAAACACCATATATTTT	CASSFGTGSGNTIYF
NA	NA	TRBJ1-1	TRBV9	TGTGCCAGCAGCGTAGGGAGGGACACTGAAGCTTTCTTT	CASSVGRDTEAFF
NA	NA	TRBJ2-5	TRBV7-3	TGTGCCAGCAGCTTAACGGGGCTGGGCGAGACCCAGTACTTC	CASSLTGLGETQYF
NA	NA	TRBJ2-2	TRBV21-1	TGTGCCAGCAGCAAATCGCCGGGACACCACACCGGGGAGCTGTTTTTT	CASSKSPGHHTGELFF
NA	NA	TRBJ2-2	TRBV28	TGTGCCAGCAGCCGGTCAGGGGCTACCACCGGGGAGCTGTTTTTT	CASSRSGATTGELFF
TRBD2	NA	TRBJ2-1	TRBV7-9	TGTGCCAGCAGCTTGGGACTATTTCAGTTCTTC	CASSLGLFQFF
NA	NA	TRBJ2-7	TRBV6-5	TGTGCCAGCAGTTACGAACAGGGAGGGAACGAGCAGTACTTC	CASSYEQGGNEQYF
NA	NA	TRBJ2-7	TRBV2	TGTGCCAGCAGTGAGGATCAGGGTGGACACGAGCAGTACTTC	CASSEDQGGHEQYF
TRBD1	NA	TRBJ1-5	TRBV18	TGTGCCAGCTCACCACAACAGGGGCGAAGCAATCAGCCCCAGCATTTT	CASSPQQGRSNQPQHF
TRBD1	NA	TRBJ1-3	TRBV2	TGTGCCAGCAGTGAAGGCAGGGGGCTAAACACCATATATTTT	CASSEGRGLNTIYF
NA	NA	TRBJ2-1	TRBV15	TGTGCCACCAGCAGAGTTGCGGGATACAATGAGCAGTTCTTC	CATSRVAGYNEQFF
TRBD2	NA	TRBJ2-5	TRBV6-6	TGTGCCAGCAGTTCCTATAGCGGGAGGCCCCAAGAGACCCAGTACTTC	CASSSYSGRPQETQYF
NA	NA	TRBJ2-7	TRBV5-4	TGTGCCAGCAGCTTGGTTTCCTACGGGAAAGGCGAGCAGTACTTC	CASSLVSYGKGEQYF
TRBD2	NA	TRBJ2-1	TRBV5-1	TGCGCCAGCAGCTGGGAACCTGGACTAGCCGGTGAGCAGTTCTTC	CASSWEPGLAGEQFF
NA	NA	TRBJ2-3	TRBV9	TGTGCCAGCAGCGTAGTTCCCGGGAGTTTTGCTACAGATACGCAGTATTTT	CASSVVPGSFATDTQYF
TRBD1	NA	TRBJ2-7	TRBV19	TGTGCCAGTAGTATAGACCAGGGGGAAGGTGGAAACGAGCAGTACTTC	CASSIDQGEGGNEQYF
NA	NA	TRBJ1-5	TRBV30	TGTGCCTGGAGTCAGAGGGCAGGGGCGCAGCCCCAGCATTTT	CAWSQRAGAQPQHF
TRBD2	NA	TRBJ2-6	TRBV19	TGTGCCAGTAGTATAGATGGGACTACATACGTCCTGACTTTC	CASSIDGTTYVLTF
TRBD2	NA	TRBJ2-3	TRBV5-1	TGCGCCAGCAGCTTGAGGGCGGGAGGTCCTGATACGCAGTATTTT	CASSLRAGGPDTQYF
TRBD2	NA	TRBJ2-5	TRBV4-1	TGCGCCAGCAGCCAAGAGTCCGAGCGGGAGGCGGAGACCCAGTACTTC	CASSQESEREAETQYF
NA	NA	TRBJ2-7	TRBV27	TGTGCCAGCAGTTTTGCCGCAGGGTGGGCGGACGAGCAGTACTTC	CASSFAAGWADEQYF
TRBD1	NA	TRBJ2-4	TRBV28	TGTGCCAGCAGGCCCCAGGGGGAAAACATTCAGTACTTC	CASRPQGENIQYF
TRBD1	NA	TRBJ2-7	TRBV30	TGTGCCTGGAGTGGACAGGGCTACGAGCAGTACTTC	CAWSGQGYEQYF
NA	NA	TRBJ2-7	TRBV4-1	TGCGCCAGCACGCCCCTAGACGGGAGCAACGAGCAGTACTTC	CASTPLDGSNEQYF
NA	NA	TRBJ1-4	TRBV7-2	TGTGCCAGCAGCTTAGAAGCCTCACCGGTTAATGAAAAACTGTTTTTT	CASSLEASPVNEKLFF
TRBD2	NA	TRBJ2-1	TRBV29-1	TGCAGCGTAACATTAGCGGGAGGGCCGGGAGGGAATGAGCAGTTCTTC	CSVTLAGGPGGNEQFF
TRBD2	NA	TRBJ2-1	TRBV7-2	TGTGCCAGCAGCTTAGGAGCGGGAGGGAACAATGAGCAGTTCTTC	CASSLGAGGNNEQFF
NA	NA	TRBJ2-6	TRBV2	TGTGCCAGCACCTCGGGAGCGGGTTTCTTCTCTGGGGCCAACGTCCTGACTTTC	CASTSGAGFFSGANVLTF
TRBD1	NA	TRBJ2-5	TRBV9	TGTGCCAGCAGCGGCGGACAGGGGAGAGAGACCCAGTACTTC	CASSGGQGRETQYF
NA	NA	TRBJ1-5	TRBV7-9	TGTGCCAGCAGCTATACTGAACAGGGCAATCAGCCCCAGCATTTT	CASSYTEQGNQPQHF
NA	NA	TRBJ2-3	TRBV25-1	TGTGCCAGCAGTGATAAGGGGCTGCACACAGATACGCAGTATTTT	CASSDKGLHTDTQYF
TRBD2	NA	TRBJ2-1	TRBV6-5	TGTGCCAGCAGTTACCCCGGACTAGCGGGGCCCAATGAGCAGTTCTTC	CASSYPGLAGPNEQFF
NA	NA	TRBJ2-2	TRBV28	TGTGCCAGCCCGGGAAGCTTGAACACCGGGGAGCTGTTTTTT	CASPGSLNTGELFF
TRBD2	NA	TRBJ2-1	TRBV7-2	TGTGCCAGCAGCTTTACTAGCGGGAGCTACAATGAGCAGTTCTTC	CASSFTSGSYNEQFF
NA	NA	TRBJ2-7	TRBV11-1	TGTGCCAGCAGCTTAGGCAGGGAGGTGGACGAGCAGTACTTC	CASSLGREVDEQYF
TRBD1	NA	TRBJ2-7	TRBV27	TGTGCCAGCAGTGGGACAGGGAACGGGAGATACGAGCAGTACTTC	CASSGTGNGRYEQYF
NA	NA	TRBJ1-1	TRBV6-1	TGTGCCAGCAGTGAAATATCGGGGGTCACTGAAGCTTTCTTT	CASSEISGVTEAFF
TRBD2	once	TRBJ2-7	TRBV7-6	TGTGCCAGCAGCTACTTCGGGACTAGCGGGAGAGGCGAGCAGTACTTC	CASSYFGTSGRGEQYF
NA	once	TRBJ1-2	TRBV25-1	TGTGCCAGCAGTGGACAAAGCTATGGCTACACCTTC	CASSGQSYGYTF
TRBD1	NA	TRBJ1-2	TRBV5-1	TGCGCCAGCAGCTCCGGGACAGCCAACTATGGCTACACCTTC	CASSSGTANYGYTF